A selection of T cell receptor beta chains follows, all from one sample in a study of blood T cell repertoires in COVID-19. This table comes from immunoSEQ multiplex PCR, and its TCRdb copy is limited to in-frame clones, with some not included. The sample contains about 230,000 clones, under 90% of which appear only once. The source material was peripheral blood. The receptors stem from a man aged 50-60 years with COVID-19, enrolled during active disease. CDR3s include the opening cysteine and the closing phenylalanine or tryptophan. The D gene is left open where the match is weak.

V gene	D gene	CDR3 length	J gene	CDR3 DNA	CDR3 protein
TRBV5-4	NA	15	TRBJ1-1	TGTGCCAGCAGCTTGGGCGCAGGGGAGAGCACTGAAGCTTTCTTT	CASSLGAGESTEAFF
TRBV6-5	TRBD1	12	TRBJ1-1	TGTGCCAGCAGCGCCTCAGGGGGTGAAGCTTTCTTT	CASSASGGEAFF
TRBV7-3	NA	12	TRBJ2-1	TGTGCCAGCAGCTTGGACAGTTCCGAGCAGTTCTTC	CASSLDSSEQFF
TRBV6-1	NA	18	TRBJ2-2	TGTGCCAGCAGTGAAGCACCTTACGACAGTTCGAACACCGGGGAGCTGTTTTTT	CASSEAPYDSSNTGELFF
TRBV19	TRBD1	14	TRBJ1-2	TGTGCCAGTAGATCGACAGGGGAAACCTATGGCTACACCTTC	CASRSTGETYGYTF
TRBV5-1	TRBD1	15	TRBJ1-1	TGCGCCAGCAGCGTTTTGAGCAACAGGGGGCAGGAAGCTTTCTTT	CASSVLSNRGQEAFF
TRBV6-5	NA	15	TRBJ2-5	TGTGCCAGCAGTTACTCGAAGCCACAGTGGGAGGCCCAGTACTTC	CASSYSKPQWEAQYF
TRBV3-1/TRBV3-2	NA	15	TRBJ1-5	TGTGCCAGCAGCCAAAACAGTGGGAGCAATCAGCCCCAGCATTTT	CASSQNSGSNQPQHF
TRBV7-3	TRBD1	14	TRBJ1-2	TGTGCCAGCAGCTCCCGGGACAGAGCCTATGGCTACACCTTC	CASSSRDRAYGYTF
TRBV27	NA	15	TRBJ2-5	TGTGCCAGCAGTTTATCCGACAGGCTCCAAGAGACCCAGTACTTC	CASSLSDRLQETQYF
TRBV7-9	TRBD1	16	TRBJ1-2	TGTGCCAGCAGCTCAGACGGGACAGGGGGAAACTATGGCTACACCTTC	CASSSDGTGGNYGYTF
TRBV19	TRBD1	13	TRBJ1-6	TGTGTCAGTAGGGACAGCCCTAATTCACCCCTCCACTTT	CVSRDSPNSPLHF
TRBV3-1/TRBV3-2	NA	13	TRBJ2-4	TGTGCCAGCTTCGACAGAGCCAAAAACATTCAGTACTTC	CASFDRAKNIQYF